The 19 T cell receptor beta chains given below trace back to one sample, sequenced in a study of blood T cell repertoires in COVID-19. The protocol was immunoSEQ multiplex PCR, while the TCRdb copy is restricted to in-frame clones and leaves out a portion. The data show about 280,000 clones, 90% seen once. The sample was PBMCs or T cells enriched from blood (not recorded which). All receptors derive from a woman younger than 30 with acute COVID-19.

The chain uses TRBV19 and TRBJ1-2; D may be TRBD1 (6 bases). CDR1 is LNHDA and CDR2 is SQIVND in the germline V gene (reference sequence). The CDR3 contains 13 residues. Trimming pared 5 bases from V and 3 bases from J, leaving 10 bases between. This CDR3 is CASSPRTDYGYTF. The CDR3 nucleotides are TGTGCCAGTAGTCCCCGGACAGACTATGGCTACACCTTC.

This rearrangement joins TRBV7-9 to TRBJ2-3; D is ambiguous. The V gene lost 2 bases and the J gene lost 3 bases, with 15 bases spanning the gap. This CDR3 has 16 residues. Germline V gene lookup returns CDR1 SEHNR and CDR2 FQNEAQ (reference sequence). The CDR3 region has the DNA TGTGCCAGCAGCTTAAGCTTGGCAGGCAGAACAGATACGCAGTATTTT. It translates to CASSLSLAGRTDTQYF. Full variable domain (rest looked up from reference TRBV7-9 and TRBJ2-3): DTGVSQNPRHKITKRGQNVTFRCDPISEHNRLYWYRQTLGQGPEFLTYFQNEAQLEKSRLLSDRFSAERPKGSFSTLEIQRTEQGDSAMYLCASSLSLAGRTDTQYFGPGTRLTVL.

The chain is built from TRBV2 and TRBJ1-6, with 11 bases that match TRBD1. The CDR3 extends over 15 amino acids. Trimming removed 4 bases from V and 13 bases from J; junction bases left unmatched: 9. CDR1 is SNHLY and CDR2 is FYNNEI in the germline V gene. DNA of the CDR3: TGTGCCAGCAGTGCTATGGACAGGGGGCGGGGGCCCCTCCACTTT. Translation: CASSAMDRGRGPLHF. Combining the CDR3 with reference TRBV2 and TRBJ1-6 gives the whole variable domain EPEVTQTPSHQVTQMGQEVILRCVPISNHLYFYWYRQILGQKVEFLVSFYNNEISEKSEIFDDQFSVERPDGSNFTLKIRSTKLEDSAMYFCASSAMDRGRGPLHFGNGTRLTVT.

The rearrangement links TRBV5-1 to TRBJ1-1; D not certain. The CDR3 sequence is 14 residues long. The germline CDR1 and CDR2 sequences are SGHRS and YFSETQ. Trimming removed 3 bases from V and 3 bases from J, with 12 bases in between. The CDR3: CASSSLSGDTEAFF. The CDR3 region has the DNA TGCGCCAGCAGCTCCCTGAGCGGTGACACTGAAGCTTTCTTT.

The rearrangement links TRBV27 to TRBJ2-7; 8 nucleotides line up with TRBD1. This CDR3 is built from 14 residues. Looked up from germline, CDR1 is MNHEY and CDR2 is SMNVEV (reference sequence). V was pared by 5 bases and J by 5 bases, with 8 bases of the junction left unmatched. The CDR3 DNA follows: TGTGCCAGCAGTCTTCCAGGGGGCGTAAACGAGCAGTACTTC. It codes for CASSLPGGVNEQYF.

The V call is TRBV5-4, the J call TRBJ2-2; tentatively, D is TRBD2 (6 bases). The germline V gene encodes CDR1 SGHNT and CDR2 YYREEE (reference sequence). The CDR3 is 15 residues long. Trimming pared 2 bases from V and 2 bases from J, leaving 10 bases between. CDR3 sequence reads: CASSFGGSNTGELFF. DNA for the CDR3: TGTGCCAGCAGCTTTGGGGGGAGCAACACCGGGGAGCTGTTTTTT. Full variable domain (rest looked up from reference TRBV5-4 and TRBJ2-2): ETGVTQSPTHLIKTRGQQVTLRCSSQSGHNTVSWYQQALGQGPQFIFQYYREEENGRGNFPPRFSGLQFPNYSSELNVNALELDDSALYLCASSFGGSNTGELFFGEGSRLTVL.

This clone was recorded only once. This chain joins TRBV24-1 and TRBJ2-2; TRBD1 might be the D (5 bases). CDR1 is KGHDR, CDR2 SFDVKD, per germline. The CDR3 has 15 residues. V shed 6 bases and J shed 1 base, with 11 bases lying between them. CDR3 in DNA: TGTGCCACCAGTAATTGGGGCGGGAACACCGGGGAGCTGTTTTTT. Translated: CATSNWGGNTGELFF.

V usage is TRBV4-3 and J usage is TRBJ1-3; perhaps TRBD1 as D (5 bases). Trimming pared 1 base from V and 0 bases from J, leaving 10 bases between. The CDR3 spans 16 residues. Germline CDR1 reads LGHNA; CDR2 reads YSLEER. The CDR3 sequence is CASSQAAGRSGNTIYF. The CDR3 DNA reads TGCGCCAGCAGCCAAGCCGCAGGGCGCTCTGGAAACACCATATATTTT.

V is TRBV7-9 and J is TRBJ1-5; TRBD1 agrees at 7 bases. The ends lost 5 bases at V and 5 bases at J; junction bases unmatched: 6. Germline V gene data show CDR1 as SEHNR and CDR2 as FQNEAQ (reference sequence). The CDR3 contains 14 residues. The CDR3 coding sequence is TGTGCCAGCAGCGGACGGGACAGCTATCAGCCCCAGCATTTT. It codes for CASSGRDSYQPQHF.

This clone was seen more than once but under ten times. This rearrangement joins TRBV5-4 to TRBJ1-1; 8 bases are a match to TRBD1. J was trimmed by 6 bases and V by 0 bases; bases with no gene match: 7. The CDR3 is made up of 15 amino acids. The germline CDR1 and CDR2 sequences are SGHNT and YYREEE (reference sequence). CDR3 residues: CASSLVRSGGPEAFF. In DNA, the CDR3 is TGTGCCAGCAGCTTGGTTAGGTCAGGGGGCCCTGAAGCTTTCTTT.

This clone occurred once. The rearrangement links TRBV21-1 to TRBJ1-2; whether TRBD1, the table's D call, matches the DNA was not checked. TRBV21-1 represents a pseudogene. This CDR3 contains 10 residues. CDR3 DNA: TGTGCCAGCAGTGACATTGGCTACACCTTC. Its translation is CASSDIGYTF.

The rearrangement uses TRBV4-3 and TRBJ2-3; D remains unclear. The CDR3 loop spans 12 amino acids. With 5 bases removed from V and 0 bases from J, the gap between germline ends came to 3 bases. Germline V CDR1 and CDR2: LGHNA, YSLEER. CDR3 region: CASSASTDTQYF. CDR3 DNA: TGCGCCAGCAGCGCGAGCACAGATACGCAGTATTTT.

A single count supports this clone. CDR3 protein: CSVTDRGRGYTF. The CDR3 DNA is TGCAGCGTTACTGACAGGGGAAGAGGCTACACCTTC. The chain employs TRBV29-1 and TRBJ1-2; TRBD1 aligns across 8 bases. The J segment lost 8 bases and the V segment lost 5 bases, leaving 7 bases of the junction unmatched. The CDR3 loop spans 12 amino acids. CDR1 SQVTM and CDR2 ANQGSEA come from the germline V gene.

The chain recombines TRBV12-5 with TRBJ1-1; perhaps TRBD1 as D (6 bases). Germline values: CDR1 LGHNT, CDR2 FRNRAP. V was pared by 7 bases and J by 4 bases, with 19 bases between. The CDR3 has 15 residues. CDR3 sequence: CASASGNRAATEAFF. The CDR3 DNA reads as TGTGCTAGTGCCTCGGGGAACAGGGCCGCCACTGAAGCTTTCTTT.

This clone was seen just once. V usage is TRBV27 and J usage is TRBJ2-5; 7 nucleotides align to TRBD1. V lost 3 bases, J lost 2 bases, and 6 bases stayed unmatched. Germline CDR1 reads MNHEY; CDR2 reads SMNVEV (reference sequence). This CDR3 spans 15 amino acids. CDR3 DNA: TGTGCCAGCAGTTTGGGGACAGCTAGGCAAGAGACCCAGTACTTC. Protein sequence: CASSLGTARQETQYF.

The V call is TRBV30, the J call TRBJ2-5; TRBD2 is a possible D gene (5 bases). CDR3 size: 16 residues. Germline CDR1 GTSNPN, CDR2 SVGIG (reference sequence). The V gene lost 1 base and the J gene lost 5 bases, with 20 bases spanning the gap. CDR3 sequence: CAWSASLASRGETQYF. The CDR3 bases are TGTGCCTGGAGTGCTTCTCTAGCTAGCCGTGGGGAGACCCAGTACTTC. Full variable domain (remainder filled in from reference TRBV30 and TRBJ2-5): SQTIHQWPATLVQPVGSPLSLECTVEGTSNPNLYWYRQAAGRGLQLLFYSVGIGQISSEVPQNLSASRPQDRQFILSSKKLLLSDSGFYLCAWSASLASRGETQYFGPGTRLLVL.

This chain uses TRBV6-2 or TRBV6-3 with TRBJ2-7, with 11 bases matching TRBD2. The CDR3 has 16 residues. Trimming removed 6 bases from V and 2 bases from J; junction bases left unmatched: 9. Germline V gene lookup returns CDR1 MNHEY and CDR2 SVGEGT. The CDR3 loop is CASSRELAGGAYEQYF. In DNA, the CDR3 is TGTGCCAGCAGCCGAGAGTTAGCGGGAGGGGCCTACGAGCAGTACTTC.

This chain links TRBV27 with TRBJ2-1; a possible D gene is TRBD2 (6 bases). The V gene lost 6 bases and the J gene lost 6 bases, with 15 bases spanning the gap. The CDR3 is made up of 14 amino acids. Germline lookup yields CDR1 MNHEY and CDR2 SMNVEV (reference sequence). The CDR3 DNA is TGTGCCAGCAGACTAGCCCCTCGGCCCAATGAGCAGTTCTTC. Translating gives CASRLAPRPNEQFF.

V gene TRBV14 combines with J gene TRBJ2-7; D not resolved. Germline V lookup: CDR1 SGHDN, CDR2 FVKESK. This CDR3 is built from 13 residues. The V end was cut by 4 bases, the J end by 6 bases, with 13 bases between. CDR3 nucleotides: TGTGCCAGCAGCCCCCTCCCCGGGTTCGAGCAGTACTTC. The encoded protein is CASSPLPGFEQYF. Filled out from reference TRBV14 and TRBJ2-7, the complete variable domain reads EAGVTQFPSHSVIEKGQTVTLRCDPISGHDNLYWYRRVMGKEIKFLLHFVKESKQDESGMPNNRFLAERTGGTYSTLKVQPAELEDSGVYFCASSPLPGFEQYFGPGTRLTVT.